These 17 T cell receptor beta chains came from one sample sequenced in a study of blood T cell repertoires in COVID-19. Repertoires were generated with immunoSEQ multiplex PCR, while TCRdb's copy carries only in-frame clones and drops some. The repertoire holds 200,000 or so clones, about 85% seen once, with around 3% in the top ten. Sequencing used peripheral blood. The receptors here all came from a man in his forties or fifties who had recovered from COVID-19.

Details on this clone: Germline and junction disagree at one end, which may indicate a read error. The chain combines TRBV19 with TRBJ1-5; D is ambiguous. The germline gives CDR1 LNHDA, CDR2 SQIVND (reference sequence). This CDR3 spans 16 amino acids. CDR3 sequence: CASSPDEVLSHQPQHF. The CDR3 DNA is TGTGCCAGTAGTCCCGATGAAGTTCTTAGCCATCAGCCCCAGCATTTT.

The CDR3 sequence is CASSRTRGDYSGNTIYF. The DNA for the CDR3 is TGTGCCAGCAGCCGAACTCGGGGGGACTACTCTGGAAACACCATATATTTT. This sequence joins TRBV5-8 and TRBJ1-3; possible D gene TRBD1, 5 bases. Germline V CDR1 and CDR2: SGHTS, YDEGEE. Trimming shortened V by 4 bases and J by 0 bases, and 17 bases separated the two germline ends. The CDR3 is 17 residues long.

The V and J genes are TRBV5-5 and TRBJ1-6; D not certain. The V and J ends lost 5 bases and 8 bases respectively, with 17 bases between them. The CDR3 sequence is 15 residues long. The germline CDR1 and CDR2 sequences are SGHKS and YYEKEE (reference sequence). In nucleotides, the CDR3 is TGTGCCAGCAGATCCTTCGGGGTGATGGATTCACCCCTCCACTTT. Amino acids: CASRSFGVMDSPLHF.

The chain recombines TRBV10-1 with TRBJ2-7; D is ambiguous. This CDR3 comprises 14 residues. The V end was cut by 2 bases, the J end by 0 bases, with 8 bases between. CDR1 WNHNN and CDR2 SYGVQD come from the germline V gene (reference sequence). CDR3 amino acids: CASSEEVDSYEQYF. CDR3 sequence (DNA): TGCGCCAGCAGTGAGGAGGTAGACTCCTACGAGCAGTACTTC.

The J gene is TRBJ2-5, the V gene TRBV11-2; 10 bases are a match to TRBD1. This CDR3 comprises 16 residues. Trimming took 3 bases from V and 3 from J; bases not matched to a gene: 7. Germline CDR1 is SGHAT and CDR2 is FQNNGV. The CDR3 sequence: CASSLSAGTGEETQYF. CDR3 in DNA: TGTGCCAGCAGCTTGTCAGCCGGGACAGGGGAAGAGACCCAGTACTTC.

The chain is built from TRBV7-9 and TRBJ1-3; 10 bases are shared with TRBD1. Per germline, CDR1 SEHNR and CDR2 FQNEAQ (reference sequence). The junction had 7 bases not matched to a gene; V was cut back by 5 bases and J by 3 bases. This CDR3 comprises 16 residues. CDR3 sequence: CASSRGQGDIGNTIYF. The CDR3 DNA is TGTGCCAGCAGCCGCGGACAGGGGGATATTGGAAACACCATATATTTT.

The chain recombines TRBV6-1 with TRBJ2-3; 8 nucleotides align to TRBD1. Trimming cost V 0 bases and J 0 bases; bases outside gene matches: 5. CDR3 length: 17 residues. CDR1 MNHNS and CDR2 SASEGT come from the germline V gene. The CDR3 sequence is CASSEALRQGSTDTQYF. For the CDR3, the DNA is TGTGCCAGCAGTGAAGCGCTTCGACAGGGGAGCACAGATACGCAGTATTTT.

The chain has TRBV5-1 and TRBJ2-3, with D perhaps matching TRBD1 (5 bases). Germline assignment: CDR1 SGHRS and CDR2 YFSETQ. With 4 bases removed from V and 1 base from J, the gap between germline ends came to 16 bases. The CDR3 is 16 amino acids. For the CDR3, the DNA is TGCGCCAGCAGCCTCCTCCAAAGGGGTGGCACAGATACGCAGTATTTT. Encoded protein: CASSLLQRGGTDTQYF.

The V gene is TRBV6-5, the J gene TRBJ1-2; D call uncertain. Trimming removed 2 bases at V and 5 bases at J, with 12 bases between. The CDR3 is 14 amino acids. From germline, CDR1 is MNHEY and CDR2 SVGAGI. The CDR3 DNA is TGTGCCAGCAGTTACAGTCCCCTGACATATGGCTACACCTTC. This sequence encodes CASSYSPLTYGYTF.

The V gene is TRBV4-2, the J gene TRBJ2-5; no clear D. The CDR3 loop spans 16 amino acids. The V gene lost 0 bases and the J gene lost 5 bases, with 16 bases spanning the gap. Germline CDR1 LGHNA, CDR2 YNFKEQ. CDR3 nucleotide sequence: TGTGCCAGCAGCCAAGACCCACAGTCCCTTGGGGAGACCCAGTACTTC. It translates to CASSQDPQSLGETQYF.

The rearrangement uses TRBV28 and TRBJ2-3; D may be TRBD2 (6 bases). With 5 bases removed from V and 6 bases from J, the gap between germline ends came to 18 bases. The CDR3 totals 15 residues. Germline CDR1 MDHEN, CDR2 SYDVKM. CDR3 loop: CASSLRLASGDTQYF. The CDR3 DNA is TGTGCCAGCAGTCTGCGACTTGCCAGCGGGGATACGCAGTATTTT.

The genes are TRBV15 and TRBJ1-1; 7 positions agree with TRBD1. Trimming cost V 7 bases and J 6 bases; bases outside gene matches: 11. CDR3 length: 14 residues. CDR1 and CDR2 (germline): LNHNV, YYDKDF (reference sequence). Here the CDR3 DNA reads TGTGCCACCATGCCCAGGGGGAAAGAGGCTGAAGCTTTCTTT. Amino acids: CATMPRGKEAEAFF.

This chain uses TRBV7-9 with TRBJ2-7; D is unclear. Trimming took off 1 base at V and 2 bases at J, with 9 bases between the two ends. The CDR3 length is 14 residues. The V gene's germline CDR1 is SEHNR and CDR2 FQNEAQ (reference sequence). The CDR3 nucleotides are TGTGCCAGCAGCTTAGGATCAGGTCCCTACGAGCAGTACTTC. It specifies CASSLGSGPYEQYF.

This chain joins TRBV14 and TRBJ2-3; 8 bases align to TRBD2. CDR1 and CDR2 (germline): SGHDN, FVKESK. The CDR3 extends over 15 amino acids. With 4 bases clipped from V and 0 bases from J, the junction kept 3 bases outside the gene matches. In DNA, the CDR3 is TGTGCCAGCAGCCCGTTAGCGGGGAGCACAGATACGCAGTATTTT. Translating it yields CASSPLAGSTDTQYF.

The CDR3 DNA follows: TGTGCCAGCCCCCCGGGACTAGCGGTCTCCTACGAGCAGTACTTC. It translates to CASPPGLAVSYEQYF. V and J are TRBV7-9 and TRBJ2-7, with TRBD2 matching 11 bases. The CDR3 is 15 amino acids. The germline V gene has CDR1 SEHNR and CDR2 FQNEAQ (reference sequence). V gave up 8 bases and J gave up 0 bases; unmatched junction bases: 6.

The chain employs TRBV18 and TRBJ2-5; the match to TRBD1 covers 9 bases. The germline gives CDR1 KGHSH, CDR2 LQKENI. The V gene end was trimmed by 5 bases and the J gene end by 5 bases; junction bases not matched to a gene: 6. There are 14 residues in the CDR3. CDR3 bases: TGTGCCAGCTCAGCTGGACAGGGGAGGGAGACCCAGTACTTC. Translating gives CASSAGQGRETQYF.

The chain is built from TRBV5-1 and TRBJ2-5; D possibly corresponds to TRBD1 (6 bases). In germline, CDR1 is SGHRS, CDR2 YFSETQ. Trimming pared 5 bases from V and 2 bases from J, leaving 10 bases between. The length of the CDR3 is 13 residues. The CDR3 sequence is CASRWTDQETQYF. As DNA, the CDR3 is TGCGCCAGCAGATGGACAGATCAAGAGACCCAGTACTTC.